This T cell receptor (beta chain) was sequenced in a study of T cell changes during pregnancy in multiple sclerosis (dated by TCRdb to between 2018 and 2020). About the full investigation: The study looked at changes in the T cell repertoire across pregnancy in women with multiple sclerosis.

Library preparation was by the immunoSEQ multiplex PCR assay. Imported from immuneACCESS, the table was reduced by TCRdb to in-frame sequences with V and J called. These copies leave out some clones; in studies compared against another copy, an unresolved V gene accounts for under half, and the cause of the remainder is not known. This sample lists about 40,000 clones; less than 95% were detected once. The ten largest clones represent 1.5% to 2% of the sample. Including the terminal cysteine and phenylalanine, the CDR3 comprises 14 residues. Only the CDR3 region is kept as DNA, spanning 42 bases read in frame from base 1. The germline V gene encodes CDR1 ENHRY and CDR2 SYGVKD. V loses 4 bases at its end and J loses 10 bases; junction bases beyond the gene matches: 11. Comments on this clone: The antigen it recognizes is unknown. The sample holds no much larger clone one base away, and base qualities are not on file.

The chain links TRBV10-3 with TRBJ1-1, and 8 junction bases match TRBD1. Sequences were derived from peripheral blood, sampled in the third trimester of pregnancy. This clonotype was obtained from a female donor with multiple sclerosis, enrolled in a pregnancy study. CDR3 region: CAISASGGRSGAFF. The sequence in DNA is TGTGCCATCAGTGCGTCAGGGGGCCGGTCGGGAGCTTTCTTT.